This TCR beta chain was sequenced during a study of T cell responses to AZD1222 COVID-19 vaccine. Study observations and caveats: Repertoire sampling was restricted to post-peak T cell response timepoints. CD4 TCRs linked to vaccination spanned spike, dominating at 160-218 and 743-854. Donors were chiefly white British, with a greater number of females, and clonal diversity was perhaps underestimated.

CDR3 length: 15 amino acids. CDR1 and CDR2 (germline): SGHTA, FQGTGA. V was trimmed by 2 bases and J by 2 bases, leaving 9 bases between them. About this clone: What it binds is unknown.

Doses given second, at about 4 or about 12 weeks, were pooled. Assay used: immunoSEQ multiplex PCR; TCRdb lists only in-frame clones, some missing. The repertoire holds under 70,000 clones, with roughly nine tenths as singletons. The sample here was peripheral blood, taken 28 days after the second AZD1222 dose. The chain employs TRBV7-3 and TRBJ2-2; possible D gene TRBD2, 5 bases. This TCR derives from an adult who received the AZD1222 COVID-19 vaccine. Written as DNA, the CDR3 is TGTGCCAGCAGCTTACTAGCCTCAAACACCGGGGAGCTGTTTTTT. It is translated as CASSLLASNTGELFF. The full variable domain, its missing parts supplied by reference TRBV7-3 and TRBJ2-2, is GAGVSQTPSNKVTEKGKYVELRCDPISGHTALYWYRQSLGQGPEFLIYFQGTGAADDSGLPNDRFFAVRPEGSVSTLKIQRTERGDSAVYLCASSLLASNTGELFFGEGSRLTVL.